This T cell receptor (beta chain) was sequenced in a study of beta chain features in type 1 diabetes. All of the isolated RNA was reverse transcribed, so expressed TCRB transcripts were sequenced. Here immunoSEQ multiplex PCR was the method, and the copy in TCRdb shows in-frame clones only, minus some. Found here are about 210,000 clones, 11% of them singletons; the top ten hold approximately 1.3%. There are a few counts of this clone. The CDR3 runs 14 residues. Germline loops: CDR1 SSHAT, CDR2 FNYEAQ (reference sequence). The trim removed 4 bases at V and 4 bases at J, leaving 6 bases unmatched. The sequenced material came from central memory CD4+ T cells from blood. The TCR originated in a man aged 18 to 35 in good health. V usage is TRBV7-7 and J usage is TRBJ1-1, with 7 bases fitting TRBD1. CDR3 sequence: CASSSRQGPTEAFF. CDR3 nucleotide sequence: TGTGCCAGCAGCTCCAGACAGGGTCCCACTGAAGCTTTCTTT. The full variable domain, in which reference TRBV7-7 and TRBJ1-1 provide the parts outside the CDR3, is GAGVSQSPRYKVTKRGQDVTLRCDPISSHATLYWYQQALGQGPEFLTYFNYEAQPDKSGLPSDRFSAERPEGSISTLTIQRTEQRDSAMYRCASSSRQGPTEAFFGQGTRLTVV.